The clone carrying this T cell receptor (beta chain) showed up just once. This sample was taken from a study of T cell changes during pregnancy in multiple sclerosis. The assay was immunoSEQ multiplex PCR, and TCRdb's table has in-frame clones only and misses some. This sample yields some 39,000 clones, of which about 93% are seen a single time; approximately 0.7% belongs to the top ten. Trimming pared 1 base from V and 9 bases from J, leaving 17 bases between. The CDR3 length is 16 residues. The germline gives CDR1 SGHNT, CDR2 YYREEE (reference sequence). This clonotype originated in a female donor in good health, enrolled as a control in a pregnancy study. Sequenced material: CD4+ T cells from peripheral blood mononuclear cells, taken in the second trimester of pregnancy. This chain links TRBV5-4 with TRBJ1-6, with a tentative D call TRBD1 (5 bases). Here the CDR3 DNA reads TGTGCCAGCAGCTTGTCGCAGGGAATACGAGGTTCACCCCTCCACTTT. Translation gives CASSLSQGIRGSPLHF. Combining the CDR3 with reference TRBV5-4 and TRBJ1-6 gives the whole variable domain ETGVTQSPTHLIKTRGQQVTLRCSSQSGHNTVSWYQQALGQGPQFIFQYYREEENGRGNFPPRFSGLQFPNYSSELNVNALELDDSALYLCASSLSQGIRGSPLHFGNGTRLTVT.